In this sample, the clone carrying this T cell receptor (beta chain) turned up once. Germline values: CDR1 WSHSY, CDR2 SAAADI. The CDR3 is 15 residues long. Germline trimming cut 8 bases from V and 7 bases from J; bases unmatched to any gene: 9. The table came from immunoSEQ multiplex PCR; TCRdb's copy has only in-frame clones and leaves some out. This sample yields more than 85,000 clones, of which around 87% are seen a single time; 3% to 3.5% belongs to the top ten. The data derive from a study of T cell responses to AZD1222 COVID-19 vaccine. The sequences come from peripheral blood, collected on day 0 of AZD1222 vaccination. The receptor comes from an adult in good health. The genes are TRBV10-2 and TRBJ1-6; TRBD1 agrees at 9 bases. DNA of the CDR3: TGCGCCAGCCGTCAAACCGGGACAGGGAATTCACCCCTCCACTTT. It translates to CASRQTGTGNSPLHF.